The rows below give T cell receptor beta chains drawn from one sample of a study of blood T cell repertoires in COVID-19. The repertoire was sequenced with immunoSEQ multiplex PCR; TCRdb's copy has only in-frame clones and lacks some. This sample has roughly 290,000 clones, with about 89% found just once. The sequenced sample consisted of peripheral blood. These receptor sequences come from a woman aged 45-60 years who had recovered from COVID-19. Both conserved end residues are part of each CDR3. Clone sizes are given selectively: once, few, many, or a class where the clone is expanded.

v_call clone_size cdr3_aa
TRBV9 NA CASSVLGAGYTF
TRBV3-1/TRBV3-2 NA CASSGLSGTGPTGELFF
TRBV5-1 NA CASSLGQRHNEQFF
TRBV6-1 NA CASSDRAGTSAEQYF
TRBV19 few CASRNREDQPQHF
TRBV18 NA CASSEATDTQYF
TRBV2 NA CASSVLAGGEETQYF
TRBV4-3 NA CASSQDYGRPWDTQYF
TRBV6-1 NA CASSETGRNEKLFF
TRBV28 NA CASIGGLPGYTF
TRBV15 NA CATSTTAANYGYTF
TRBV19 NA CASKGGISTDTQYF
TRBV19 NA CASSSRTSGGPGELFF
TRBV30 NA CAGSTEGNTEAFF
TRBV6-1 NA CASSEVGLRTDTQYF
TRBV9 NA CASSFDSGGYEQYF
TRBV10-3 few CAISDVYEQYF
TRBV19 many CASSITSGAYNEQFF
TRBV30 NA CAWRAGVRTDTQYF
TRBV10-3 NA CAISVSGGQYNEQFF
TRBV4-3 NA CASSQEVGREETQYF
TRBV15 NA CATSIIGLHEQYF
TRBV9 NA CASSPRGASSYNSPLHF
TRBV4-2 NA CASRLQVTSYEQYF
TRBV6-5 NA CASSGNSNQPQHF
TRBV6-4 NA CASNLAGGLGETQYF
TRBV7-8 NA CASSPRLVYNEQFF
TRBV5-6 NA CASSFRPDRVYNEQFF
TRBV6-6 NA CASSYLDSRNQPQHF
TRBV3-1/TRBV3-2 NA CASSPAGDGRVTQYF
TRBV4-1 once CASSQEYPEASYNEQFF
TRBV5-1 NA CASSLETGLEGETQYF
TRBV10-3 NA CATRGLGNSPLHF
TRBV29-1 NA CSASIGAVEAFF
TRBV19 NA CASSMGQSNEKLFF
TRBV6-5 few CASTRDRDSPLHF
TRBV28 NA CASSYILAGGRPDTQYF
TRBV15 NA CATSRDRGGQPQHF
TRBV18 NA CASSPRDRTYEQYF
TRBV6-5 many CASKSQNYGYTF
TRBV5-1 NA CASSGADANTEAFF
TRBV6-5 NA CASRFAGEETQYF
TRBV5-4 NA CASSSETSGVSDTQYF
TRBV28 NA CASSLDRLRQLNTEAFF
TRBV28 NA CASRTSGSYEQYF
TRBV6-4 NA CASSDSGQGGWFGYTF
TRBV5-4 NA CASSARQGMNTEAFF
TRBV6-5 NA CASSSTGGRYGYTF